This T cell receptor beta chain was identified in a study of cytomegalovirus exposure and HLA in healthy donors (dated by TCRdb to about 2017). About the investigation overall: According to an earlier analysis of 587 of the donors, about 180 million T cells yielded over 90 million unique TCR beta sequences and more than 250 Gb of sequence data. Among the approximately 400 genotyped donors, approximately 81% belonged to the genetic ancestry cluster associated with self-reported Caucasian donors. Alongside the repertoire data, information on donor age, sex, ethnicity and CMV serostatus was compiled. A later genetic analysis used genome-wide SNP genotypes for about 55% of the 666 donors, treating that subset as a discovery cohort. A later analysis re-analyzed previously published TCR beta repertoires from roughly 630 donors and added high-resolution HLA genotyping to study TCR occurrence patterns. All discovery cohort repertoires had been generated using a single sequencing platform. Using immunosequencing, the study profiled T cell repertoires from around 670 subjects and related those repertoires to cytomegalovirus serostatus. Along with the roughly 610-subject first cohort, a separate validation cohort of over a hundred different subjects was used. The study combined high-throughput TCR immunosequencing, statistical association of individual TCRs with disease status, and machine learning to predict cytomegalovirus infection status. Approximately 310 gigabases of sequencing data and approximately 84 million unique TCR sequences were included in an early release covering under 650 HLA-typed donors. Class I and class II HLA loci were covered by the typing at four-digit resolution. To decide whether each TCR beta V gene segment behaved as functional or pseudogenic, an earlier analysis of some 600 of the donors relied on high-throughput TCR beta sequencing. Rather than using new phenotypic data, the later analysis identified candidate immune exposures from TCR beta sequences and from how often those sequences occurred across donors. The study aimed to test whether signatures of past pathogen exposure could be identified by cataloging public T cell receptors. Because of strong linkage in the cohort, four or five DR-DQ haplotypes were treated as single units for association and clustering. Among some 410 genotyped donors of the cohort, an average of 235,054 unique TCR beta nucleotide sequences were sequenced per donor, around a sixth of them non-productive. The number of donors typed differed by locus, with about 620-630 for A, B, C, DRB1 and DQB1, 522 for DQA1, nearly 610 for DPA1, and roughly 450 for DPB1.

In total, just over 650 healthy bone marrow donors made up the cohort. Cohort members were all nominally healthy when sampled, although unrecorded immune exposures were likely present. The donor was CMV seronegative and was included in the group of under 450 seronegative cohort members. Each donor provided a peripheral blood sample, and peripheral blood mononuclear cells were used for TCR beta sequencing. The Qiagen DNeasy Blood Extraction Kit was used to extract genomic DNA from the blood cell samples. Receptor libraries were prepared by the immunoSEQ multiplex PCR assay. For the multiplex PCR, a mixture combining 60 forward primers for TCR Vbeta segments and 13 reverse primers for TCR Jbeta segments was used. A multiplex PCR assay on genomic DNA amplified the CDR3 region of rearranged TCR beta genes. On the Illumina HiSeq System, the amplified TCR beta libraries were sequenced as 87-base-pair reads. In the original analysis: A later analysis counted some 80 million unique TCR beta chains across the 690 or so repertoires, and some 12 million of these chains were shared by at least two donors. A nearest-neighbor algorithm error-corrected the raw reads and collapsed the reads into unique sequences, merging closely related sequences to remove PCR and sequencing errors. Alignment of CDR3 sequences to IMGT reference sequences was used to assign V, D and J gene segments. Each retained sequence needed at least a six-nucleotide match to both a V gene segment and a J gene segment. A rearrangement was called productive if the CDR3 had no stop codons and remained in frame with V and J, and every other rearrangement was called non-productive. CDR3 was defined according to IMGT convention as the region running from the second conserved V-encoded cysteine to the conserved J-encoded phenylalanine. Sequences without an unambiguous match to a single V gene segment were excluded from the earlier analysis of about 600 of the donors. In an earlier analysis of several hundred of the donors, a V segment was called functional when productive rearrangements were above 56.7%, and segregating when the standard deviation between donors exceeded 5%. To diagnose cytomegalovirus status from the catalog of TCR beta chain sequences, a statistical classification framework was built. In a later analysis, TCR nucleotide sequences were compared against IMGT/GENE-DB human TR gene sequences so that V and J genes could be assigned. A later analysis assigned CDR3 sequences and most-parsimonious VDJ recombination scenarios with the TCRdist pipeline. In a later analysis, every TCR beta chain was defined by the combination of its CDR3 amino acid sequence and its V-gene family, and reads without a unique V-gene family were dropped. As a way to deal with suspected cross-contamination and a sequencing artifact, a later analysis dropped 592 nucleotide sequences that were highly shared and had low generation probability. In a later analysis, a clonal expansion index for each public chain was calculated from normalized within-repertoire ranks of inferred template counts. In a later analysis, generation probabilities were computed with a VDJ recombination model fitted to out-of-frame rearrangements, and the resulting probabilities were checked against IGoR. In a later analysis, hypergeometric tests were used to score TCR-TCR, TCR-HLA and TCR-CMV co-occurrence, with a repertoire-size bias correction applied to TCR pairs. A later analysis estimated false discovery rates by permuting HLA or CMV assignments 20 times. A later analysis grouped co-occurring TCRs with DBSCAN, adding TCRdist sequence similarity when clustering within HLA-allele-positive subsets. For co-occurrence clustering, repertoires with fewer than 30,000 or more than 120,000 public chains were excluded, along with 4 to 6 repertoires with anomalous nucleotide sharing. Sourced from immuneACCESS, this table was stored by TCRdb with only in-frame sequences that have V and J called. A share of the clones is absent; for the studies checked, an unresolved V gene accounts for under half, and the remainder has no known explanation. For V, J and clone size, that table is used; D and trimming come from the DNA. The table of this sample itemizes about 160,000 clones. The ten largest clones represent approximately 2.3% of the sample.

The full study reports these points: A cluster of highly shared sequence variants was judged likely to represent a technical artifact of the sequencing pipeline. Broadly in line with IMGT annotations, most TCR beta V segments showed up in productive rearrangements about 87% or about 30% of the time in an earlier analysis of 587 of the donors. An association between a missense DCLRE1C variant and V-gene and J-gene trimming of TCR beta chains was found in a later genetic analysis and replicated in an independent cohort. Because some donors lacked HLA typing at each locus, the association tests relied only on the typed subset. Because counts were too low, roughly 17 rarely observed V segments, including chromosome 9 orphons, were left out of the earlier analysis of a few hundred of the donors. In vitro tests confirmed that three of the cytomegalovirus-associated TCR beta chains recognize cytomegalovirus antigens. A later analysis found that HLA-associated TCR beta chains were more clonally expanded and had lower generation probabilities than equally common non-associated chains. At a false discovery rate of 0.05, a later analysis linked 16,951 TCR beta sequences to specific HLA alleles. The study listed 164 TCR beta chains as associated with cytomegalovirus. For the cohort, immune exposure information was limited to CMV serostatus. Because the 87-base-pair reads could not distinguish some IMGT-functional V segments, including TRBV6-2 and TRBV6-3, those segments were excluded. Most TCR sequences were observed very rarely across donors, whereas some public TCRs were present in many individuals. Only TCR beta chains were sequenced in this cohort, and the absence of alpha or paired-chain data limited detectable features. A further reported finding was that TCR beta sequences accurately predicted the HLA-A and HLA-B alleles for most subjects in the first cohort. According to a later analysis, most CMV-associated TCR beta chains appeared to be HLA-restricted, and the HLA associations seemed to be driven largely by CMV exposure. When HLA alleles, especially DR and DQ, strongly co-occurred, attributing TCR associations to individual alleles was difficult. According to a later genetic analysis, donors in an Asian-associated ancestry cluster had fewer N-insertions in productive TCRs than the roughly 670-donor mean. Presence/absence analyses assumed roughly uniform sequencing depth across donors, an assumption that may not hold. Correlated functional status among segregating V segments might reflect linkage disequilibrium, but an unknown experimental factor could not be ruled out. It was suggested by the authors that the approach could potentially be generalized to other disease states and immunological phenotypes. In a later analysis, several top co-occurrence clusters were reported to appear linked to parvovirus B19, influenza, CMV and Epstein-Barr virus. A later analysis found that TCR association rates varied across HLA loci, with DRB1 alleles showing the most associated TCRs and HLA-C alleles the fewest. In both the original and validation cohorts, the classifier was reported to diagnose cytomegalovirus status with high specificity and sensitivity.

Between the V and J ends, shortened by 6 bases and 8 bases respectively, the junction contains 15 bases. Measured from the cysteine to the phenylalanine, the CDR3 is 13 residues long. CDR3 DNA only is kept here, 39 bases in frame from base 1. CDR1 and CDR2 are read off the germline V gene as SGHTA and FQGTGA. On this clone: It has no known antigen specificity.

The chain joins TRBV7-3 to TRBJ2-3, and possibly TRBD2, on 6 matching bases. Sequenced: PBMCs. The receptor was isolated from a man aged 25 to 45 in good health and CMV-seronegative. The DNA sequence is TGTGCCAGCAGTCAAGGAGGGCGCGGTACGCAGTATTTT. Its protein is CASSQGGRGTQYF.